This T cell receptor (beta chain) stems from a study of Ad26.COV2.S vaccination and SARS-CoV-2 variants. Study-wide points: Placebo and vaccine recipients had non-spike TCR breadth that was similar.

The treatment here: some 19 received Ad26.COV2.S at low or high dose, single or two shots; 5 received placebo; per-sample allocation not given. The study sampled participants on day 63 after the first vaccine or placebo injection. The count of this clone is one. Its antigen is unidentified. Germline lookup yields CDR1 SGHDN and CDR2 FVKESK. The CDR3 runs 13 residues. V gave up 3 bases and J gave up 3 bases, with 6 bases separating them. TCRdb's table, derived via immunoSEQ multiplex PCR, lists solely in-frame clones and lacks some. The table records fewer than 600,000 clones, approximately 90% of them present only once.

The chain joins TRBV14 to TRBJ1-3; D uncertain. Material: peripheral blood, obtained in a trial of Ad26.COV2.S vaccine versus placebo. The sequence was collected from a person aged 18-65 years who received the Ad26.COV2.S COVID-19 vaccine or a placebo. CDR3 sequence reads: CASSHSGGNTIYF. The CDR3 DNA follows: TGTGCCAGCAGCCATAGTGGTGGAAACACCATATATTTT. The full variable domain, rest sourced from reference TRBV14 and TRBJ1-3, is EAGVTQFPSHSVIEKGQTVTLRCDPISGHDNLYWYRRVMGKEIKFLLHFVKESKQDESGMPNNRFLAERTGGTYSTLKVQPAELEDSGVYFCASSHSGGNTIYFGEGSWLTVV.